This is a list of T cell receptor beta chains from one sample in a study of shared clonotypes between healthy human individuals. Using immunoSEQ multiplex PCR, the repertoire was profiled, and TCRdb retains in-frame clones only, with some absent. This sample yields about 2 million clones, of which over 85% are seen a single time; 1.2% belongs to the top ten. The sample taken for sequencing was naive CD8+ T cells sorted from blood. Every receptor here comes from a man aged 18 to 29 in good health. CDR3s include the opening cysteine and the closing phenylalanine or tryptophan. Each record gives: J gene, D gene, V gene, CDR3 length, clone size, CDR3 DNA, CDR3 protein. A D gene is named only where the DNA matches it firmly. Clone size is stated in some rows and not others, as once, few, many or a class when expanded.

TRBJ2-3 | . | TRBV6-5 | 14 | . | TGTGCCAGCAGTTACTCTGGCTACACAGATACGCAGTATTTT | CASSYSGYTDTQYF
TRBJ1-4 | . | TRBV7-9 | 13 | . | TGTGCCAGCAGCCGGAGGGGGGGTGAAAAACTGTTTTTT | CASSRRGGEKLFF
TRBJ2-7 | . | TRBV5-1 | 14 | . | TGCGCCAGCAGCCCGACAGGAGGCTCCTACGAGCAGTACTTC | CASSPTGGSYEQYF
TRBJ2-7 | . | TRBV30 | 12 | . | TGTGCCTGGAGAGGACATACCTACGAGCAGTACTTC | CAWRGHTYEQYF
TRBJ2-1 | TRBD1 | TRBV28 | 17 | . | TGTGCCAGCAATCCCCGACAGGGAAGGAGCTCCTACAATGAGCAGTTCTTC | CASNPRQGRSSYNEQFF
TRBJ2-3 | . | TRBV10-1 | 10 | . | TGCGCCAGCAGCCCCGATACGCAGTATTTT | CASSPDTQYF
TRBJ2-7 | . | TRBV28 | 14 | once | TGTGCCAGCAGGAACAGTCTCGACTCCTACGAGCAGTACTTC | CASRNSLDSYEQYF
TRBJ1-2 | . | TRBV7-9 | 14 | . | TGTGCCAGCAGCGCCGTGGGAGGGGACTATGGCTACACCTTC | CASSAVGGDYGYTF
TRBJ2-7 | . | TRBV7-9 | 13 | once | TGTGCCAGCAGCTTAGAACTAGTGGGGGAGCAGTACTTC | CASSLELVGEQYF
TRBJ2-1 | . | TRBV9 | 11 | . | TGTGCCAGCAGCGTAGGACATGAGCAGTTCTTC | CASSVGHEQFF
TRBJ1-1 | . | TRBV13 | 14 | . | TGTGCCAGCAGGGGATTGGGGCGGAACACTGAAGCTTTCTTT | CASRGLGRNTEAFF
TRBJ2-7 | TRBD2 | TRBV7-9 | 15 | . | TGTGCCAGCAGCTTAGCGGGGGGGAGTACCTACGAGCAGTACTTC | CASSLAGGSTYEQYF
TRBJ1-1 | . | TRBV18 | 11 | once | TGTGCCAGCTCACCGGGGGGAGAAGCTTTCTTT | CASSPGGEAFF
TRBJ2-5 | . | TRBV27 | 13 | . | TGTGCCAGCAGTTTATTACTAGGAGAGACCCAGTACTTC | CASSLLLGETQYF
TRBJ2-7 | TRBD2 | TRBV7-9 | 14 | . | TGTGCCAGCAGCTTAGCGGGAGGGGATTACGAGCAGTACTTC | CASSLAGGDYEQYF
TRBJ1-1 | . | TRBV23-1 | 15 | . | TGCGCCAGCAGTCAATTGTGCCAGGGTGGGGCTGAAGCTTTCTTT | CASSQLCQGGAEAFF
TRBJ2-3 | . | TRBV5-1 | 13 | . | TGCGCCAGCAGCCTGATAAACACAGATACGCAGTATTTT | CASSLINTDTQYF
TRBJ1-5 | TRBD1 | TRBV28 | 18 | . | TGTGCCAGCAGTTACGAGACTAGGGACAGGGGGTTCAATCAGCCCCAGCATTTT | CASSYETRDRGFNQPQHF
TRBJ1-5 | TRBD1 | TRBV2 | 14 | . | TGTGCCAGCGAGACAGGGGCTCCCAATCAGCCCCAGCATTTT | CASETGAPNQPQHF
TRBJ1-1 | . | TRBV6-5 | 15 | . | TGTGCCAGCAGTTACTCTCAGGGTTTCGACACTGAAGCTTTCTTT | CASSYSQGFDTEAFF
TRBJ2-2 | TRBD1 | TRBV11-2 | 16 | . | TGTGCCAGCAGCTCCGGACAGGGGGCGGGCACCGGGGAGCTGTTTTTT | CASSSGQGAGTGELFF
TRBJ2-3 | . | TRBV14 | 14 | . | TGTGCCAGCAGCCAAGCGCGGGGGCGAGATACGCAGTATTTT | CASSQARGRDTQYF
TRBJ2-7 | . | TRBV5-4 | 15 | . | TGTGCCAGCAGCTTGGGACAGGGAGGCTCCTACGAGCAGTACTTC | CASSLGQGGSYEQYF
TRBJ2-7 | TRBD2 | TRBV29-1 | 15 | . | TGCAGCGCCCCTAGGAGTAGCGGGGCCTCCTACGAGCAGTACTTC | CSAPRSSGASYEQYF
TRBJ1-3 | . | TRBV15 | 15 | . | TGTGCCACCAGCAGAGATACAGGGTTGGGAAACACCATATATTTT | CATSRDTGLGNTIYF
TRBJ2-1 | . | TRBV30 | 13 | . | TGTGCCTCCTGGAGGAGCTCCTACAATGAGCAGTTCTTC | CASWRSSYNEQFF
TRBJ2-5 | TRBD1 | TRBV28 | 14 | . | TGTGCCAGCAGTTTCAGGGACAGCCAAGAGACCCAGTACTTC | CASSFRDSQETQYF
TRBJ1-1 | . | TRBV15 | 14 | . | TGTGCCACCAGCAGAGATAGGGGGGGCACTGAAGCTTTCTTT | CATSRDRGGTEAFF
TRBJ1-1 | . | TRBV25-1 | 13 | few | TGTGCCAGCAGTGAATCGTATGGAACTGAAGCTTTCTTT | CASSESYGTEAFF
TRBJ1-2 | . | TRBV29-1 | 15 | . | TGCAGCGTTGAAGGGCCCGGGACCCAGAACTATGGCTACACCTTC | CSVEGPGTQNYGYTF
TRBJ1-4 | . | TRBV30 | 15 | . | TGTGCCTGGAACCCTTGGACAGACTCACCTGAAAAACTGTTTTTT | CAWNPWTDSPEKLFF
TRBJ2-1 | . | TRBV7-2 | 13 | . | TGTGCCAGCAGCTTCGACGGCTACAATGAGCAGTTCTTC | CASSFDGYNEQFF
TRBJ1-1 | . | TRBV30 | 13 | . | TGTGCCTGGAGTGTGGGGGGGAGGACTGAAGCTTTCTTT | CAWSVGGRTEAFF
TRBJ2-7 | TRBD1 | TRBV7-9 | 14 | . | TGTGCCAGCAGCACCGGGACAGGGCTGAGAGAGCAGTACTTC | CASSTGTGLREQYF
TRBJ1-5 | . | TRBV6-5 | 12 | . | TGTGCCAGCGGGGTCAGTAATCAGCCCCAGCATTTT | CASGVSNQPQHF
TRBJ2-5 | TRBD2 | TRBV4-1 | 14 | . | TGCGCCAGCAGCCAAGCTGGACTAGCGGAGACCCAGTACTTC | CASSQAGLAETQYF
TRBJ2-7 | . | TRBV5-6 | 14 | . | TGTGCCAGCAGCCCATGGGACGCTTTTTACGAGCAGTACTTC | CASSPWDAFYEQYF
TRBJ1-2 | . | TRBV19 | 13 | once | TGTGCCAGTAGTCCTGGGGGGAACTATGGCTACACCTTC | CASSPGGNYGYTF
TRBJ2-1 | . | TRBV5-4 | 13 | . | TGTGCCAGCGCCGGGGGCTTAGGCAATGAGCAGTTCTTC | CASAGGLGNEQFF
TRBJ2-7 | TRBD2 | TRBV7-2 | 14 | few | TGTGCCAGCAGCCCGAGCGGGAGCGGCTACGAGCAGTACTTC | CASSPSGSGYEQYF
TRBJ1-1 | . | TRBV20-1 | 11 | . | TGCAGTGCCCATTTGAACACTGAAGCTTTCTTT | CSAHLNTEAFF
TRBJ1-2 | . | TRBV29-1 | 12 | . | TGCAGCGTTTCCTCGGGGGCCTATGGCTACACCTTC | CSVSSGAYGYTF
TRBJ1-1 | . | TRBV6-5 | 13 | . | TGTGCCAGCAGTTACTCGATAGGCACTGAAGCTTTCTTT | CASSYSIGTEAFF
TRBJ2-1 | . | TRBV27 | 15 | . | TGTGCCAGCAGCTCTACTAGTCTCTCCTACAATGAGCAGTTCTTC | CASSSTSLSYNEQFF
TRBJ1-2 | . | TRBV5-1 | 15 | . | TGCGCCAGCAGCTTAGGAATAGGAGCTAACTATGGCTACACCTTC | CASSLGIGANYGYTF
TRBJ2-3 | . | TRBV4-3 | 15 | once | TGCGCCAGCAGCCGATTTGCCTCTAGCACAGATACGCAGTATTTT | CASSRFASSTDTQYF
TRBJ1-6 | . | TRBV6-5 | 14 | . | TGTGCCAGCAGTCCGACAGGCGTGGGTTCACCCCTCCACTTT | CASSPTGVGSPLHF
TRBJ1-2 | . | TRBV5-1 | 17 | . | TGCGCCAGCAGCGCGCCTACAATCGGGGGGGCCAACTATGGCTACACCTTC | CASSAPTIGGANYGYTF
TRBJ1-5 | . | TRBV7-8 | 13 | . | TGTGCCAGCAGCCATGACCCACGGGAGCCCCAGCATTTT | CASSHDPREPQHF
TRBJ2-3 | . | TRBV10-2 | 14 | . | TGCGCCAGCAGTGAGAACAGGTTCACAGATACGCAGTATTTT | CASSENRFTDTQYF